This T cell receptor (beta chain) was recovered during a study of cytomegalovirus exposure and HLA in healthy donors. Findings and limits, study-wide: The classifier reportedly diagnosed cytomegalovirus status with high sensitivity and specificity. A previous analysis found most TCR beta V segments productive roughly 90% or roughly 30% of the time. Most TCR sequences were rare, but some public TCRs occurred in many donors. Later analysis demonstrated an association between a missense DCLRE1C variant and TCR beta V- and J-gene trimming.

PCR was performed using 60 Vbeta and 13 Jbeta primers. Sequenced by immunoSEQ multiplex PCR; TCRdb stores in-frame clones only, minus some. This sample has about 82,000 clones, with about 70% found just once. This CDR3 contains 13 residues. Germline CDR1 SGHDT, CDR2 YYEEEE. As to this clone: Its antigen is undetermined.

The sequenced sample was PBMCs. The gene calls are TRBV5-6 and TRBJ2-5, with a tentative D call TRBD2 (7 bases). Matching the DNA end better, TRBJ2-7 makes the J call doubtful. The TCR was taken from a woman aged 50 to 60 in good health and CMV-seropositive. In DNA, the CDR3 is TGTGCCAGCAGCTCGGGGGGCGGGTCCGAGCAGTACTTC. Translating it yields CASSSGGGSEQYF.